This T cell receptor (beta chain) was captured by sequencing in a study of CD8 T cells in ankylosing spondylitis. The study's findings and limits: Disease-linked clones, CD8+, were relatively rare in peripheral blood.

One entry per CDR3 protein results from TCRdb running MiXCR on the 5' RACE reads. Among 200,000 to 250,000 distinct CDR3 sequences listed, about 30% were seen once. Worth noting for this clonotype: Its antigen remains unknown.

Between the trimmed V and J ends, which lost 2 bases and 3 bases, there was a span of 7 bases. Looked up from germline, CDR1 is DFQATT and CDR2 is SNEGSKA (reference sequence). The CDR3 sequence is 12 residues long. The specimen was blood, either unsorted or a sorted T cell fraction (not recorded which). The receptor was isolated from a male donor with ankylosing spondylitis or in good health (not recorded which). The chain couples TRBV20-1 to TRBJ1-1; D unclear. CDR3 coding DNA: TGCAGTGCTAGACTCACGGACACTGAAGCTTTCTTT. It translates to CSARLTDTEAFF.